This T cell receptor beta chain was sequenced for a study of human T cells and chemical hapten exposure. This clonotype came up many times. Its specificity is unknown. Unfractionated whole blood yielded total RNA. In germline, CDR1 is LGHNT, CDR2 FRNRAP. Trimming took off 1 base at V and 6 bases at J, with 9 bases between the two ends. The CDR3 totals 13 residues. As originally analysed: Between about 23,224 and 700,000 TCRs appeared in each sample, and the median stood at 95,638. TCRdb reprocessed the 5' RACE reads with MiXCR, giving one entry per CDR3 protein. TCRdb, rather than the study authors, made the V and J calls. The sample lists approximately 81,000 distinct CDR3 sequences, roughly 7.7% occurring once. General observations from the study: High-frequency TCRs, those above 1 in 1000, stayed the same after DPC sensitization.

This sequence joins TRBV12-5 and TRBJ1-1; maybe TRBD1 (5 bases). The TCR sequence derives from a male donor in good health. CDR3 in amino acids: CASGLARQSEAFF. In DNA, the CDR3 is TGTGCTAGTGGTTTGGCCCGACAGTCTGAAGCTTTCTTT.